This is a list of T cell receptor beta chains from one sample in a study of T-cell reconstitution after alpha-beta-depleted transplantation in children. TCRdb itself ran the PCR reads through MiXCR, one entry per CDR3 protein. The table lists hundreds of thousands of distinct CDR3 sequences, roughly 13% of them singletons. The specimen comprised PBMCs, sampled before TCRalphabeta/CD19-depleted stem cell transplant. The receptors derive from a girl aged 2 to 10 with congenital amegakaryocytic thrombocytopenia, due to receive a stem cell transplant. Each CDR3 is given with its conserved first and last residue. The D gene is left open where the match is weak. For some rows the clone size is stated as once, few or many, or as a class when expanded; others skip it.

v_call: TRBV20-1
d_call: .
j_call: TRBJ1-4
clone_size: few
cdr3_aa: CSAGSGGDREKLFF
cdr3_nt: TGCAGTGCGGGCTCCGGGGGGGACCGTGAAAAACTGTTTTTT

v_call: TRBV10-3
d_call: .
j_call: TRBJ2-1
clone_size: many
cdr3_aa: CAISTPADNEQFF
cdr3_nt: TGTGCCATCAGTACTCCGGCGGACAATGAGCAGTTCTTC

v_call: TRBV29-1
d_call: TRBD2
j_call: TRBJ2-3
clone_size: .
cdr3_aa: CSVEGLLTDTQYF
cdr3_nt: TGCAGCGTTGAGGGACTACTCACCGATACGCAGTATTTT

v_call: TRBV3-1
d_call: .
j_call: TRBJ2-3
clone_size: few
cdr3_aa: CASSLGLGFLNTQYF
cdr3_nt: TGTGCCAGCAGCCTTGGACTGGGATTTTTGAATACGCAGTATTTT

v_call: TRBV7-6
d_call: .
j_call: TRBJ1-4
clone_size: many
cdr3_aa: CASSLSGTNEKLFF
cdr3_nt: TGTGCCAGCAGCTTAAGCGGAACTAATGAAAAACTGTTTTTT

v_call: TRBV15
d_call: .
j_call: TRBJ2-1
clone_size: .
cdr3_aa: CATSEVGADEQFF
cdr3_nt: TGTGCCACCAGCGAGGTGGGGGCAGACGAGCAGTTCTTC

v_call: TRBV27
d_call: .
j_call: TRBJ1-1
clone_size: many
cdr3_aa: CASSLKGHRNTEAFF
cdr3_nt: TGTGCCAGCAGTTTAAAGGGACACAGGAACACTGAAGCTTTCTTT

v_call: TRBV5-1
d_call: .
j_call: TRBJ2-5
clone_size: many
cdr3_aa: CASSVGRGIQETQYF
cdr3_nt: TGCGCCAGCAGCGTTGGGAGAGGGATCCAAGAGACCCAGTACTTC

v_call: TRBV7-6
d_call: .
j_call: TRBJ1-1
clone_size: few
cdr3_aa: CASSSHSNTEAFF
cdr3_nt: TGTGCCAGCAGCTCGCATAGTAACACTGAAGCTTTCTTT

v_call: TRBV10-3
d_call: TRBD1
j_call: TRBJ2-5
clone_size: many
cdr3_aa: CAISESGQGETQYF
cdr3_nt: TGTGCCATCAGTGAGTCAGGACAGGGAGAGACCCAGTACTTC

v_call: TRBV28
d_call: TRBD2
j_call: TRBJ2-7
clone_size: few
cdr3_aa: CASSRLAGGEQYF
cdr3_nt: TGTGCCAGCAGTAGACTAGCGGGAGGGGAGCAGTACTTC